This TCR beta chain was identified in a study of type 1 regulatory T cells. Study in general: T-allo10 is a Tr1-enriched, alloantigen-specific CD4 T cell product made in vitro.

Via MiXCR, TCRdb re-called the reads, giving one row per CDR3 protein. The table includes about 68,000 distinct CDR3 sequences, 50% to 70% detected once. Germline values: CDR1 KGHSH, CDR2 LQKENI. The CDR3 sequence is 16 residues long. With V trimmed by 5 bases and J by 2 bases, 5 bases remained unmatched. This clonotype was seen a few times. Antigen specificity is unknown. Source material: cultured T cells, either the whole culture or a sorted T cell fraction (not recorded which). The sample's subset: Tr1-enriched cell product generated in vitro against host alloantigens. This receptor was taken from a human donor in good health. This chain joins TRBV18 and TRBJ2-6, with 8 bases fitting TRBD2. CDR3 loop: CASSSQTSAGANVLTF. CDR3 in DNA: TGTGCCAGCTCAAGTCAGACTAGCGCTGGGGCCAACGTCCTGACTTTC.